Following are 30 T cell receptor beta chains from one sample sequenced in a study of OX40 agonist ivuxolimab in advanced cancers. Assay used: immunoSEQ multiplex PCR; TCRdb lists only in-frame clones, some missing. The data hold 65,000 to 95,000 clones, with about 83% observed a single time. Sequences were derived from CD4+ or CD8+ T cells sorted from blood, sampled in a trial of the OX40 agonist ivuxolimab. Receptor source: an adult with an advanced solid tumor such as melanoma, head and neck, liver or kidney cancer.

J is TRBJ1-1 and V is TRBV7-9; 8 bases align to TRBD1. This CDR3 region has 12 residues. Germline CDR1 SEHNR, CDR2 FQNEAQ (reference sequence). The trim removed 1 base at V and 8 bases at J, leaving 0 bases unmatched. CDR3 coding DNA: TGTGCCAGCAGCTTAGGGACAGGGGAAGCTTTCTTT. It yields the protein CASSLGTGEAFF.

The genes are TRBV25-1 and TRBJ2-5; D is undetermined. V lost 3 bases, J lost 5 bases, and 16 bases lay in between. The CDR3 has 15 amino acids. Germline CDR1 reads MGHDK; CDR2 reads SYGVNS. CDR3 sequence: CASSDPRRGGETQYF. In DNA, the CDR3 is TGTGCCAGCAGTGATCCTCGACGAGGTGGTGAGACCCAGTACTTC.

The chain combines TRBV5-6 with TRBJ2-1; possible D gene TRBD1, 6 bases. V was shortened by 2 bases and J by 4 bases, with 10 bases between the two germline ends. Germline V gene data show CDR1 as SGHDT and CDR2 as YYEEEE. The CDR3 runs to 14 residues. The CDR3 nucleotides read TGTGCCAGCAGCTTTTGGGGGCTGTACAATGAGCAGTTCTTC. It codes for CASSFWGLYNEQFF.

The chain is built from TRBV7-2 and TRBJ1-2; weak D call: TRBD1 (5 bases). This CDR3 is built from 15 residues. CDR1 and CDR2 from the germline V gene are SGHTA and FQGNSA. Trimming left V 3 bases short and J 5 bases short, with 16 bases between. CDR3 DNA sequence: TGTGCCAGCAGCTTGCTATCCCAGGGAAAGTATGGCTACACCTTC. This translates into CASSLLSQGKYGYTF.

The CDR3 nucleotides are TGTGCCAGCTCACTCGGGACGTCGAGCTCCTACAATGAGCAGTTCTTC. Encoded protein: CASSLGTSSSYNEQFF. The chain employs TRBV18 and TRBJ2-1; D is tentatively TRBD1 or TRBD2 (5 bases each). Trimming removed 4 bases at V and 0 bases at J, with 13 bases between. CDR3 length: 16 residues. CDR1 KGHSH and CDR2 LQKENI come from the germline V gene.

The chain is built from TRBV21-1 and TRBJ2-1; TRBD2 reflects the table's D call only, with no check against the DNA. TRBV21-1 is an annotated pseudogene. CDR3 size: 16 residues. The CDR3 DNA reads TGTGCCAGCACCCCAAGACTAGCGGGACATTACAATGAGCAGTTCTTC. Protein sequence: CASTPRLAGHYNEQFF.

The genes are TRBV4-2 and TRBJ1-1; D gene unclear. The CDR3 is made up of 16 amino acids. Trimming cost V 4 bases and J 6 bases, with 21 bases left between them. Germline V CDR1 and CDR2: LGHNA, YNFKEQ. CDR3 loop: CASSPEGRVLVPEAFF. CDR3 coding DNA: TGTGCCAGCAGCCCAGAGGGCAGAGTTTTAGTTCCTGAAGCTTTCTTT.

This chain uses TRBV4-2 with TRBJ2-1; 13 bases line up with TRBD2. CDR3 size: 16 residues. J gave up 6 bases and V 0 bases, and 2 bases lay outside the gene matches. Per germline, CDR1 LGHNA and CDR2 YNFKEQ. CDR3 region: CASSQDGTSGVNEQFF. DNA for the CDR3: TGTGCCAGCAGCCAAGATGGGACTAGCGGGGTCAATGAGCAGTTCTTC.

The chain has TRBV4-2 and TRBJ1-3, with D maybe TRBD1 (5 bases). The CDR3 has 14 residues. Trimming took off 3 bases at V and 1 base at J, with 7 bases between the two ends. The germline CDR1 and CDR2 sequences are LGHNA and YNFKEQ. DNA for the CDR3: TGTGCCAGCAGCCATAGGACATCTGGAAACACCATATATTTT. Amino acids: CASSHRTSGNTIYF.

This clone was seen only a few times. The chain is built from TRBV29-1 and TRBJ1-1, with a weak D call TRBD1 (5 bases). The CDR3 length is 12 residues. V was shortened by 1 base and J by 4 bases, with 7 bases between the two germline ends. Germline CDR1 SQVTM, CDR2 ANQGSEA. CDR3: CSVEVGPTEAFF. CDR3 DNA sequence: TGCAGCGTTGAAGTGGGACCCACTGAAGCTTTCTTT.

V usage is TRBV6-5 and J usage is TRBJ1-2; 9 bases are shared with TRBD1. Germline V gene data show CDR1 as MNHEY and CDR2 as SVGAGI. CDR3 size: 15 residues. With 4 bases clipped from V and 2 bases from J, the junction kept 5 bases outside the gene matches. The CDR3 coding sequence is TGTGCCAGCAGTTCTCCCGGACAGGGGAACTATGGCTACACCTTC. This gives the protein CASSSPGQGNYGYTF.

The J gene is TRBJ1-1, the V gene TRBV14; D gene uncertain. V lost 1 base, J lost 0 bases, and 3 bases lay in between. The CDR3 sequence is 13 residues long. Germline V gene sequence: CDR1 SGHDN, CDR2 FVKESK. CDR3 nucleotide sequence: TGTGCCAGCAGCCAAGGAGTGAACACTGAAGCTTTCTTT. It encodes CASSQGVNTEAFF.

J is TRBJ1-4 and V is TRBV7-9, with TRBD1 as a possible D gene (6 bases). Per germline, CDR1 SEHNR and CDR2 FQNEAQ (reference sequence). CDR3 length: 15 residues. V was pared by 6 bases and J by 7 bases, with 18 bases between. CDR3 in DNA: TGTGCCAGCAGTCCCGAGGGGGATCAGGGTGAAAAACTGTTTTTT. The encoded protein is CASSPEGDQGEKLFF.

V usage is TRBV6-1 and J usage is TRBJ1-1, with TRBD1 matching over 8 bases. CDR3 length equals 12 residues. The junction had 7 bases not matched to a gene; V was cut back by 10 bases and J by 6 bases. From germline, CDR1 is MNHNS and CDR2 SASEGT. CDR3 residues: CATTGGKPEAFF. CDR3 bases: TGTGCCACCACAGGGGGAAAACCTGAAGCTTTCTTT.

This clone was seen only once. This chain connects TRBV6-6 to TRBJ1-5, with D uncertain. This CDR3 is 13 amino acids long. Germline CDR1 and CDR2: MNHNY and SVGAGI (reference sequence). Trimming took 2 bases from V and 6 from J, leaving 8 bases between them. CDR3 DNA sequence: TGTGCCAGCAGTTACCGGGAGGGTCAGCCCCAGCATTTT. This gives the protein CASSYREGQPQHF.

The V and J genes are TRBV30 and TRBJ2-5; 7 nucleotides match TRBD1. The CDR3 consists of 15 residues. J lost 2 bases, V lost 1 base, and 7 bases had no gene match. Germline CDR1 reads GTSNPN; CDR2 reads SVGIG (reference sequence). The CDR3 is CAWSAGQSGQETQYF. DNA for the CDR3: TGTGCCTGGAGTGCGGGACAGTCGGGACAAGAGACCCAGTACTTC.

The chain joins TRBV25-1 to TRBJ2-2; D may correspond to TRBD1 or TRBD2 (6 bases each). Deletions cut 5 bases from V and 9 bases from J, with 10 bases between. This CDR3 has 12 residues. Looked up from germline, CDR1 is MGHDK and CDR2 is SYGVNS. The CDR3 is CASSTGGRELFF. The CDR3 DNA reads as TGTGCCAGCAGTACCGGGGGCCGGGAGCTGTTTTTT.

This sequence joins TRBV7-3 and TRBJ1-2, with D uncertain. The CDR3 is 15 residues long. Looked up from germline, CDR1 is SGHTA and CDR2 is FQGTGA. Trimming took off 5 bases at V and 4 bases at J, with 17 bases between the two ends. The CDR3, as DNA: TGTGCCAGCAGCCCTCGAGGAGGGAGCGCCTATGGCTACACCTTC. Its protein is CASSPRGGSAYGYTF.

This chain's CDR3 is CASSQDGYYGYTF. The CDR3 DNA reads TGTGCCAGCAGTCAGGACGGATACTATGGCTACACCTTC. This chain connects TRBV6-5 to TRBJ1-2; D not certain. Trimming removed 5 bases at V and 3 bases at J, with 10 bases between. Germline CDR1 is MNHEY and CDR2 is SVGAGI. This CDR3 comprises 13 residues.

The chain recombines TRBV6-1 with TRBJ1-2; 7 nucleotides match TRBD1. CDR1 is MNHNS and CDR2 is SASEGT in the germline V gene. CDR3 length: 14 residues. V lost 8 bases and J lost 5; bases outside the gene matches: 11. The CDR3 protein is CASGGQGGPYGYTF. The CDR3 DNA reads as TGTGCCAGCGGGGGGCAGGGGGGGCCGTATGGCTACACCTTC.

This chain joins TRBV11-3 and TRBJ2-3; D is ambiguous. Germline V CDR1 and CDR2: SGHNT, YENEEA. This CDR3 comprises 12 residues. V lost 6 bases, J lost 6 bases, and 10 bases lay in between. The CDR3 coding sequence is TGTGCCAGCAGTCGACTGGGCGATACGCAGTATTTT. Residues: CASSRLGDTQYF.

This CDR3 is CASSVLAGASTDTQYF. CDR3 nucleotide sequence: TGTGCCAGCAGTGTCCTAGCGGGGGCATCCACAGATACGCAGTATTTT. This sequence joins TRBV6-1 and TRBJ2-3; 10 bases are shared with TRBD2. With 4 bases clipped from V and 2 bases from J, the junction kept 6 bases outside the gene matches. The V gene's germline CDR1 is MNHNS and CDR2 SASEGT. This CDR3 is built from 16 residues.

This clone has a handful of counts. The rearrangement links TRBV4-2 to TRBJ1-2; D gene ambiguous. CDR1 LGHNA and CDR2 YNFKEQ come from the germline V gene. Trimming stripped 0 bases from V and 4 bases from J, with 6 bases between. The CDR3 loop spans 13 amino acids. The CDR3 DNA reads TGTGCCAGCAGCCAAGAGGCCGTCTATGGCTACACCTTC. Translated, it gives CASSQEAVYGYTF.

A word on this clone: This sample includes further DNA sequences coding for the same CDR3. The chain links TRBV30 to TRBJ1-1; TRBD1 matches 7 bases. J gave up 7 bases and V 4 bases, and 12 bases lay outside the gene matches. The CDR3 is 14 residues long. Germline lookup yields CDR1 GTSNPN and CDR2 SVGIG (reference sequence). The CDR3 reads CAWIRRGPDNEAFF. The CDR3 DNA sequence: TGTGCCTGGATCCGAAGGGGGCCGGACAATGAAGCTTTCTTT.

The chain is built from TRBV6-4 and TRBJ1-1, with TRBD1 matching 9 bases. The CDR3 extends over 11 amino acids. Germline V gene lookup returns CDR1 MRHNA and CDR2 SNTAGT. Trimming at V came to 6 bases and at J to 11 bases, leaving 4 bases not matched to a gene. The CDR3 loop is CASRGQGTAFF. The CDR3 DNA is TGTGCCAGCAGAGGACAGGGGACGGCTTTCTTT.

V is TRBV11-3 and J is TRBJ2-1, with 8 bases that match TRBD2. CDR3 length equals 15 residues. After removal of 5 bases from V and 9 bases from J, the junction contained 12 bases not matched to a gene. Germline CDR1 SGHNT, CDR2 YENEEA. CDR3 residues: CASSGGYGGEIEQFF. The CDR3 coding sequence is TGTGCCAGCAGCGGAGGGTACGGGGGGGAGATTGAGCAGTTCTTC.

J is TRBJ2-5 and V is TRBV19, with 10 bases that match TRBD1. The CDR3 sequence is 16 residues long. Trimming took 3 bases from V and 5 from J; bases not matched to a gene: 9. Germline V CDR1 and CDR2: LNHDA, SQIVND (reference sequence). In DNA, the CDR3 is TGTGCCAGTAGTATGGGGACAGGGGAGGTTGGGGAGACCCAGTACTTC. This gives the protein CASSMGTGEVGETQYF.

This clone has only a few counts. The CDR3 loop reads CASSSGDLGYTF. For the CDR3, the DNA is TGTGCCAGCAGTTCCGGGGATCTTGGCTACACCTTC. The chain is built from TRBV6-5 and TRBJ1-2; D unresolved. V lost 4 bases, J lost 7 bases, and 10 bases lay in between. The CDR3 contains 12 residues. The germline gives CDR1 MNHEY, CDR2 SVGAGI.

CDR3 DNA: TGTGCCAGCTCGATCCCGGGACTACAAAACATTCAGTACTTC. Its translation is CASSIPGLQNIQYF. This chain connects TRBV18 to TRBJ2-4; 7 bases are shared with TRBD2. The germline gives CDR1 KGHSH, CDR2 LQKENI. Trimming took 6 bases from V and 5 from J; bases not matched to a gene: 7. The CDR3 sequence is 14 residues long.

The genes are TRBV7-2 and TRBJ2-1; 7 nucleotides agree with TRBD2. The CDR3 contains 15 residues. In germline, CDR1 is SGHTA, CDR2 FQGNSA. Losses at the gene ends were 5 bases for V and 2 bases for J; bases not matched to a gene: 6. CDR3 loop: CASSSSGFPYNEQFF. The CDR3 region has the DNA TGTGCCAGCAGCAGTAGCGGGTTCCCCTACAATGAGCAGTTCTTC.